This T cell receptor (beta chain) was documented in a study of shared clonotypes between healthy human individuals. On the study more broadly: Each donor contributed plates that comprised three CD4 naive, three CD4 memory, two CD8 naive and one CD8 memory.

Study-wide findings and caveats: Rarefaction exposed incomplete sorted-subset sequencing despite large depth. When compared with the clonotypes that were shared by all four sorted-subset donors, the non-shared clonotypes turned out to have lower generation probabilities.

Germline-derived CDR1 and CDR2 are LNHDA and SQIVND (reference sequence). V lost 3 bases, J lost 2 bases, and 10 bases lay in between. There are 14 residues in the CDR3. This clone showed up just a few times. As yet, its antigen is unknown. The table came from immunoSEQ multiplex PCR; TCRdb's copy has only in-frame clones and leaves some out. This table holds about 990,000 clones, roughly 74% found once. The gene calls are TRBV19 and TRBJ2-5; D may be TRBD2 (5 bases). The TCR sequence derives from a young man in good health. Some clones in this sample may be carry-over from other donors' samples. The sample taken for sequencing was memory CD4+ T cells from PBMCs. Subset of the sample: CD45RA-negative fraction. CDR3 protein: CASSISRVQETQYF. CDR3 sequence (DNA): TGTGCCAGTAGTATCTCGAGGGTTCAAGAGACCCAGTACTTC.